The present TCR beta chain was sequenced within a study of blood T cell repertoires in COVID-19. Study in general: Acute-phase and convalescent COVID-19 samples originated in the United States, Italy and Spain. T cells, B-cell-depleted T cells, or PBMCs supplied cDNA or gDNA.

TCRdb keeps only in-frame clones here, not all; method: immunoSEQ multiplex PCR. This table has about 140,000 clones, about four fifths appearing once. This clone was counted only a few times. Per germline, CDR1 MDHEN and CDR2 SYDVKM. V was clipped by 6 bases and J by 4 bases, with 15 bases between them. This CDR3 comprises 14 residues. The clonotype originates from a young man with COVID-19, enrolled during active disease. The chain couples TRBV28 to TRBJ1-2, with D perhaps matching TRBD1 (6 bases). Sequencing used peripheral blood. In DNA, the CDR3 is TGTGCCAGCAGCACCTCAGGACAGCTCTATGGCTACACCTTC. It translates to CASSTSGQLYGYTF.